This entry lists 18 T cell receptor beta chains sequenced from one sample in a study of cytomegalovirus exposure and HLA in healthy donors. The study ran its PCR with 60 Vbeta and 13 Jbeta primers. The protocol was immunoSEQ multiplex PCR, while the TCRdb copy is restricted to in-frame clones and leaves out a portion. The sample includes about 200,000 clones, over 80% of them seen just once. The sample was PBMCs. These receptors originate from a middle-aged man in good health and CMV-seropositive.

This clone occurred a few times. This chain uses TRBV10-3 with TRBJ1-5; 7 bases fit TRBD1. Germline values: CDR1 ENHRY, CDR2 SYGVKD. CDR3 length: 13 amino acids. V was clipped by 9 bases and J by 5 bases; unmatched bases: 7. CDR3 sequence: CAISGTDDQPQHF. CDR3 coding DNA: TGTGCCATTTCCGGGACAGACGATCAGCCCCAGCATTTT.

This clone came up a few times. CDR3 sequence (DNA): TGTGCCAGCAGCTCCCCCCGGACAGGGACTAACTATGGCTACACCTTC. It yields the protein CASSSPRTGTNYGYTF. This rearrangement joins TRBV5-4 to TRBJ1-2; 8 bases are a match to TRBD1. CDR3 size: 16 residues. Trimming cost V 3 bases and J 0 bases; bases outside gene matches: 7. Per the germline V gene, CDR1 is SGHNT and CDR2 is YYREEE (reference sequence).

The chain links TRBV11-2 to TRBJ1-1; TRBD1 is a possible D gene (5 bases). Trimming left V 3 bases short and J 6 bases short, with 20 bases between. This CDR3 has 16 amino acids. The germline CDR1 and CDR2 sequences are SGHAT and FQNNGV. The CDR3 DNA follows: TGTGCCAGCAGCTTTATGGTGCGGGGGACTACTTCTGAAGCTTTCTTT. Translating it yields CASSFMVRGTTSEAFF.

The V gene is TRBV15, the J gene TRBJ1-6, with D maybe TRBD1 (6 bases). The CDR3 runs 16 residues. The germline gives CDR1 LNHNV, CDR2 YYDKDF (reference sequence). Trimming removed 3 bases from V and 7 bases from J, with 16 bases in between. The CDR3 protein is CATSRSLGDMNSPLHF. CDR3 coding DNA: TGTGCCACCAGCAGGTCTCTTGGGGACATGAATTCACCCCTCCACTTT. Supplemented by reference TRBV15 and TRBJ1-6, the full variable domain reads DAMVIQNPRYQVTQFGKPVTLSCSQTLNHNVMYWYQQKSSQAPKLLFHYYDKDFNNEADTPDNFQSRRPNTSFCFLDIRSPGLGDTAMYLCATSRSLGDMNSPLHFGNGTRLTVT.

V is TRBV11-2 and J is TRBJ1-1; D gene uncertain. This CDR3 has 14 residues. V lost 6 bases to trimming and J lost 2 bases, with 13 bases between them. Germline loops: CDR1 SGHAT, CDR2 FQNNGV. CDR3 residues: CASSSRSGNTEAFF. In DNA form, the CDR3 reads TGTGCCAGCAGTTCCAGGTCCGGCAACACTGAAGCTTTCTTT.

The chain joins TRBV5-6 to TRBJ1-1; D not resolved. Trimming removed 5 bases from V and 5 bases from J, with 16 bases in between. This CDR3 spans 14 amino acids. Germline V gene lookup returns CDR1 SGHDT and CDR2 YYEEEE. CDR3 sequence (DNA): TGTGCCAGCAGGTCGCGCGGGTTAGATACTGAAGCTTTCTTT. It yields the protein CASRSRGLDTEAFF.

The chain links TRBV29-1 to TRBJ1-3, with TRBD1 identical over 8 bases. Germline trimming cut 7 bases from V and 1 base from J; bases unmatched to any gene: 3. Germline CDR1 reads SQVTM; CDR2 reads ANQGSEA. This CDR3 region has 13 residues. CDR3 sequence reads: CSAQGGSGNTIYF. CDR3 in DNA: TGCAGCGCACAGGGGGGATCTGGAAACACCATATATTTT.

V gene TRBV18 combines with J gene TRBJ2-7, with D unclear. CDR3 size: 14 residues. In germline, CDR1 is KGHSH, CDR2 LQKENI. Trimming took 3 bases from V and 0 from J, leaving 9 bases between them. CDR3 residues: CASSPQATSYEQYF. CDR3 sequence (DNA): TGTGCCAGCTCACCCCAGGCCACCTCCTACGAGCAGTACTTC.

CDR3 sequence: CSAKRDRATEAFF. DNA for the CDR3: TGCAGCGCCAAACGGGACAGGGCGACTGAAGCTTTCTTT. This rearrangement joins TRBV29-1 to TRBJ1-1; 9 nucleotides align to TRBD1. The germline V gene has CDR1 SQVTM and CDR2 ANQGSEA. The CDR3 extends over 13 amino acids. Trimming cost V 7 bases and J 5 bases; bases outside gene matches: 8. Complete variable domain (other parts from reference TRBV29-1 and TRBJ1-1): SAVISQKPSRDICQRGTSLTIQCQVDSQVTMMFWYRQQPGQSLTLIATANQGSEATYESGFVIDKFPISRPNLTFSTLTVSNMSPEDSSIYLCSAKRDRATEAFFGQGTRLTVV.

The chain is built from TRBV2 and TRBJ1-2; D gene uncertain. CDR1 is SNHLY and CDR2 is FYNNEI in the germline V gene. The CDR3 runs to 12 residues. V was trimmed by 9 bases and J by 8 bases, leaving 16 bases between them. The DNA of the CDR3 is TGTGCCAGTAAAGTGGGAGGTGGCGGCTACACCTTC. Protein sequence: CASKVGGGGYTF.

This chain links TRBV6-6 with TRBJ2-1; D is uncertain. Germline V gives CDR1 MNHNY, CDR2 SVGAGI (reference sequence). This CDR3 spans 14 amino acids. V lost 0 bases and J 7 bases, leaving 10 bases between the germline ends. The CDR3 nucleotides read TGTGCCAGCAGTTACTCGAGCGCGGAGAATGAGCAGTTCTTC. Its translation is CASSYSSAENEQFF.

This sequence joins TRBV5-1 and TRBJ2-2; no firm D call. Trimming cost V 0 bases and J 1 base, with 7 bases left between them. The CDR3 extends over 15 amino acids. Germline V gene data show CDR1 as SGHRS and CDR2 as YFSETQ. Here the CDR3 reads CASSLGLVNTGELFF. CDR3 DNA sequence: TGCGCCAGCAGCTTGGGTCTAGTGAACACCGGGGAGCTGTTTTTT.

The table lists this clone with a few counts. This sequence joins TRBV19 and TRBJ2-2; 9 nucleotides agree with TRBD2. J gave up 6 bases and V 1 base, and 6 bases lay outside the gene matches. In germline, CDR1 is LNHDA, CDR2 SQIVND (reference sequence). The CDR3 has 16 amino acids. The CDR3 here is CASSIAGSGRSGELFF. DNA for the CDR3: TGTGCCAGTAGTATAGCAGGTAGCGGGAGATCCGGGGAGCTGTTTTTT. Drawing the rest from reference TRBV19 and TRBJ2-2, the complete variable domain is DGGITQSPKYLFRKEGQNVTLSCEQNLNHDAMYWYRQDPGQGLRLIYYSQIVNDFQKGDIAEGYSVSREKKESFPLTVTSAQKNPTAFYLCASSIAGSGRSGELFFGEGSRLTVL.

This clone was counted only a few times. The sample holds other DNA sequences that translate to the same CDR3. The V gene is TRBV19, the J gene TRBJ2-1; TRBD1 agrees at 9 bases. The CDR3 extends over 15 amino acids. Germline V gene lookup returns CDR1 LNHDA and CDR2 SQIVND (reference sequence). The trim removed 3 bases at V and 2 bases at J, leaving 2 bases unmatched. The CDR3 loop is CASSIGTGTYNEQFF. CDR3 DNA: TGTGCCAGTAGTATCGGGACAGGGACCTACAATGAGCAGTTCTTC.

CDR3 region: CASSYGGYNEQFF. In DNA, the CDR3 is TGTGCCAGCAGTTACGGCGGGTACAATGAGCAGTTCTTC. The J gene is TRBJ2-1, the V gene TRBV27; tentative D call: TRBD2 (5 bases). V was trimmed by 4 bases and J by 4 bases, leaving 8 bases between them. The CDR3 is 13 amino acids. In germline, CDR1 is MNHEY, CDR2 SMNVEV (reference sequence).

This clone was seen once. The chain carries TRBV7-9 and TRBJ1-1; 9 bases fit TRBD1. CDR1 and CDR2 from the germline V gene are SEHNR and FQNEAQ (reference sequence). CDR3 length equals 16 residues. Trimming cost V 5 bases and J 1 base; bases outside gene matches: 8. CDR3 in amino acids: CASSTGQGSSNTEAFF. The CDR3 bases are TGTGCCAGCAGCACGGGACAGGGTAGCTCGAACACTGAAGCTTTCTTT.

The chain uses TRBV12-5 and TRBJ2-7; maybe TRBD2 (5 bases). This CDR3 has 16 amino acids. Germline V gene lookup returns CDR1 LGHNT and CDR2 FRNRAP. Trimming removed 0 bases at V and 3 bases at J, with 15 bases between. In DNA, the CDR3 is TGTGCTAGTGGTTTGGTCCCGGGAAGCGGAGTCTACGAGCAGTACTTC. Encoded protein: CASGLVPGSGVYEQYF.

V gene TRBV28 combines with J gene TRBJ1-1; D may be TRBD1 (5 bases). The V and J ends lost 8 bases and 4 bases respectively, with 17 bases between them. The CDR3 length is 14 residues. Germline V CDR1 and CDR2: MDHEN, SYDVKM. CDR3 sequence (DNA): TGTGCCAGCGGGAGGGCCTCGAGGGGCACTGAAGCTTTCTTT. It encodes CASGRASRGTEAFF.